This T cell receptor (beta chain) derives from a study of blood T cells in healthy people across ages (dated by TCRdb to about 2015). About the study as a whole: In model experiments, template switching captured about one uniquely barcoded TCR beta cDNA molecule for every two T cells. To track age-related changes in TCR beta repertoire diversity, the study relied on deep sequencing normalized with unique cDNA molecular identifiers. The donors were split into four age groups: young (average roughly 15 years), middle-aged (39), aged (more than 60) and long-lived (approximately 80). Two additional independent replicas of 1 million unique cDNA reads from the same blood draw were analyzed for two donors (one aged 18 to 29 and one aged 80 or older). To avoid experimental bias, donors of different ages were spread randomly across the sequencing lanes. Overall study results and their limits: The percentage of naive T cells measured by flow cytometry correlated strongly with observed TCR beta diversity. Bulk unsorted PBMC profiling prevented conclusive comparison of naive and antigen-experienced compartments. Total diversity estimates from one million sequenced T cells were considered lower bounds and underestimates. Compared with the aged group, more naive CD4+ T cells, fewer expanded clones and increased TCR diversity were shown by the long-lived group, suggesting age selection. As age increased, observed TCR beta diversity per million T cells dropped in a roughly linear way, and a significant reduction was already evident by age 40. The CMV infection status of donors was not known, potentially confounding age-related changes in expanded clonotypes.

Donors were under 40 systemically healthy Caucasian individuals from Russia aged roughly 6 to 90 years. Each donor gave approximately 10 milliliters of peripheral blood, collected into EDTA-treated Vacutainer tubes. Ficoll-Paque density-gradient centrifugation was used to isolate PBMCs, with at least 6.5 million obtained per sample. Total RNA, at least 6 micrograms per sample, was extracted from PBMCs with Trizol reagent. For every donor, an aliquot of PBMCs went through flow cytometry to measure the percentages of naive CD45RAhigh/CD27high T cells. On this clonotype: Its antigen is unknown. No much larger clone is present one base from it, and per-base qualities are unavailable.

V and J are truncated by 5 bases and 0 bases respectively, leaving an intervening sequence of 11 bases. The CDR1 and CDR2 encoded by the germline V gene are SQVTM and ANQGSEA. Including the terminal cysteine and phenylalanine, the CDR3 comprises 14 residues. The CDR3 DNA has 42 bases and is translated from base 1. To prepare the library, 5' RACE was applied. Sequencing took place on an Illumina HiSeq 2500. A second PCR of 7 to 11 cycles was run with a J-beta primer mix and a sample-barcoded 5' primer. A template-switch 5' adaptor carrying 12 random nucleotides introduced a unique molecular identifier onto each TCR beta cDNA molecule. Each sample yielded at least 3 million CDR3-containing paired-end reads. First-strand cDNA was synthesized from all RNA with the Mint cDNA synthesis kit, primed by a TRBC-specific oligonucleotide. All cDNA was treated with uracil-DNA glycosylase and then went through a first 18-cycle PCR with the universal primers M1SS and BC2_uni_R. The authors' pipeline ran thus. For normalization, 1 million high-quality reads were randomly selected from each sample, with every read carrying a distinct molecular identifier. Reads with shared molecular identifiers were discarded instead of being binned into consensus sequences. MiTCR, set to a Q25 quality threshold and the strictest error-elimination algorithm, was used for CDR3 identification, clonotype clustering and error correction. Lower-bound total TCR beta diversity was estimated with a nonparametric unseen species model using Euler transformation. The public reads were reanalyzed by TCRdb: fastp trimming at Q25, MiXCR alignment, in-frame beta chains only. Records with the same CDR3 protein are collapsed into one entry carrying the most frequent genes and DNA. It is TCRdb's table, rather than the study itself, that gives the V and J calls and clone size. For this sample the table gives about 1.8 million distinct CDR3 sequences, of which 49% were detected only once. The top ten hold 2.1% of the sample.

Recombination connected TRBV29-1 to TRBJ1-5; TRBD1 could be the D gene, as 6 bases match. The sequence was obtained from a middle-aged woman in good health. What was sequenced was blood. The DNA is TGCAGCGTTTCGACAGGCCTTAGCAATCAGCCCCAGCATTTT. This is translated as CSVSTGLSNQPQHF.